Detailed here is one T cell receptor beta chain. Its cognate antigen is unknown. This sample is part of a study of CXCR3-negative and CXCR3-positive naive CD8 T cells. General observations from the study: The study found CXCR3 expression partially decreased after cryopreservation and ran most assays on fresh PBMCs. In naive cells, CXCR3-negative and CXCR3-positive subsets had similar TRBV-TRBJ usage; memory cells differed. Comparably high diversity marked both naive subsets, whereas memory CD8+ cells had much lower diversity.

Germline CDR1 reads KGHDR; CDR2 reads SFDVKD. The CDR3 is 15 residues long. 5' RACE that incorporated UMI labels was used to prepare the TRB cDNA libraries. After re-calling the 5' RACE reads, TCRdb lists one entry per CDR3 protein, DNA absent. The sample holds tens of thousands of distinct CDR3 sequences. The gene calls are TRBV24-1 and TRBJ2-2; TCRdb's D call, TRBD1, is unchecked because there is no DNA. The sample was memory CD8+ T cells from blood. This receptor was identified in a human donor in good health. Some clones in this sample may be carry-over from other donors' samples. The CDR3: CATSDHLGGPGELFF.